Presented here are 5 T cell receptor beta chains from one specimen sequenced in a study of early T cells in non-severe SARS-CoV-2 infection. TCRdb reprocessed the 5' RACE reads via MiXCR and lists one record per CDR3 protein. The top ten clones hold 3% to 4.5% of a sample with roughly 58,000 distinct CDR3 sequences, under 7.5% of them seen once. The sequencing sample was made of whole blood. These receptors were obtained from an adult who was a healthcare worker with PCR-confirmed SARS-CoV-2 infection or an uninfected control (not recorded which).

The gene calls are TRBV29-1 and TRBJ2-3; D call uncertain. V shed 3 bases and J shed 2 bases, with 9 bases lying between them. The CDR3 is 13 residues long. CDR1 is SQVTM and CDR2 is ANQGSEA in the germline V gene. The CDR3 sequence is CSVESPDTDTQYF. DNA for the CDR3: TGCAGCGTTGAGAGTCCCGACACAGATACGCAGTATTTT.

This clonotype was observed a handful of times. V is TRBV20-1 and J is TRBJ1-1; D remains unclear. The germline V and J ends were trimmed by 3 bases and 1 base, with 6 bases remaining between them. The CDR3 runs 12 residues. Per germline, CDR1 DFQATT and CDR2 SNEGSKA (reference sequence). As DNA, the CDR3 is TGCAGTGCTAGCCAAGGGAACACTGAAGCTTTCTTT. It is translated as CSASQGNTEAFF.

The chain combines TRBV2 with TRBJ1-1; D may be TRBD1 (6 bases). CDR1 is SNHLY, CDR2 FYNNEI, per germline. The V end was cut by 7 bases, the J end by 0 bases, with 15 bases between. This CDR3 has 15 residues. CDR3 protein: CASKQGIAMNTEAFF. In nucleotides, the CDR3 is TGTGCCAGCAAACAGGGAATCGCCATGAACACTGAAGCTTTCTTT. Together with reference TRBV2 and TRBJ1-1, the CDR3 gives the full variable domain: EPEVTQTPSHQVTQMGQEVILRCVPISNHLYFYWYRQILGQKVEFLVSFYNNEISEKSEIFDDQFSVERPDGSNFTLKIRSTKLEDSAMYFCASKQGIAMNTEAFFGQGTRLTVV.

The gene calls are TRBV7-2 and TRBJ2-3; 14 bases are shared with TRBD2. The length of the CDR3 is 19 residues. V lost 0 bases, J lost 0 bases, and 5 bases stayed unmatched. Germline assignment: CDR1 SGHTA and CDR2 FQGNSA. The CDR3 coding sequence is TGTGCCAGCAGCTTAGCTAGACTAGCGGGGGGGCCGAGCACAGATACGCAGTATTTT. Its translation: CASSLARLAGGPSTDTQYF.

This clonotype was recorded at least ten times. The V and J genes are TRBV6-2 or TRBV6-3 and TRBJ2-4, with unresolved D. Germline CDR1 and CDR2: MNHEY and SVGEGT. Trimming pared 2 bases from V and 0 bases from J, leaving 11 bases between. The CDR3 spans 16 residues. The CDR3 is CASSYGSFLAKNIQYF. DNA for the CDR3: TGTGCCAGCAGTTACGGGTCCTTCCTAGCCAAAAACATTCAGTACTTC.